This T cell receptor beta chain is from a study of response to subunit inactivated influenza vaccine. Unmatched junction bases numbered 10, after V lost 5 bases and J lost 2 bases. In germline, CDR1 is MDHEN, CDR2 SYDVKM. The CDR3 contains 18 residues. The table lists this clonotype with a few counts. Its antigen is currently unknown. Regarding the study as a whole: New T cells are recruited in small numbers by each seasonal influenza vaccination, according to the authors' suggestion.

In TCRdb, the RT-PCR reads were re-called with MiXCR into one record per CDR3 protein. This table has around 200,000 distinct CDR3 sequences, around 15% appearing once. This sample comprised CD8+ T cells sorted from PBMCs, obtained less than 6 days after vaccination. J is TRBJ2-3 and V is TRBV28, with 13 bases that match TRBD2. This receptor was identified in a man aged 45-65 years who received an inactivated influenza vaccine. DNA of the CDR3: TGTGCCAGCAGTCCTTGGACTAGCGGGAGTAGACCCACAGATACGCAGTATTTT. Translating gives CASSPWTSGSRPTDTQYF.